Below, 14 T cell receptor beta chains from the same sample are listed, as sequenced in a study of T-cell memory formation after mild COVID-19. TCRdb independently ran MiXCR on the 5' RACE reads; one entry per CDR3 protein. This sample has 300,000 to 400,000 distinct CDR3 sequences, with roughly 21% found just once. Specimen: PBMCs or a T cell subset sorted from them (not recorded which). All receptors come from an adult woman who had mild COVID-19 (a few samples of this study predate the infection). Cell type and time point are not known.

This clonotype was counted only a few times. This rearrangement joins TRBV5-1 to TRBJ1-5; D perhaps matches TRBD1 (6 bases). V was cut by 1 base and J by 6 bases, with 14 bases left in between. This CDR3 has 15 amino acids. Germline lookup yields CDR1 SGHRS and CDR2 YFSETQ. The CDR3 loop is CASSLFPGEGQPQHF. DNA of the CDR3: TGCGCCAGCAGCTTGTTTCCAGGGGAGGGTCAGCCCCAGCATTTT.

This CDR3 reads CAISEPGDPLHF. The CDR3 nucleotides read TGTGCCATCAGTGAGCCAGGGGACCCCCTCCACTTT. The chain combines TRBV10-3 with TRBJ1-6; possibly TRBD1 for D (6 bases). From germline, CDR1 is ENHRY and CDR2 SYGVKD. V lost 2 bases, J lost 13 bases, and 9 bases lay in between. The CDR3 sequence is 12 residues long.

V and J are TRBV7-3 and TRBJ2-1, with 14 bases lining up with TRBD2. The J segment lost 8 bases and the V segment lost 5 bases, leaving 8 bases of the junction unmatched. This CDR3 is built from 16 residues. The germline V gene has CDR1 SGHTA and CDR2 FQGTGA. The CDR3 loop is CASSIGTSGSLDEQFF. CDR3 sequence (DNA): TGTGCCAGCAGCATAGGGACTAGCGGGAGTTTGGATGAGCAGTTCTTC.

This clonotype has only a few counts. V usage is TRBV2 and J usage is TRBJ1-4; D call uncertain. CDR1 and CDR2 from the germline V gene are SNHLY and FYNNEI. V lost 0 bases to trimming and J lost 3 bases, with 5 bases between them. This CDR3 contains 14 residues. In DNA form, the CDR3 reads TGTGCCAGCAGTGAAGCGTCTTCTAATGAAAAACTGTTTTTT. Encoded protein: CASSEASSNEKLFF.

This clonotype came up a few times. The rearrangement links TRBV2 to TRBJ1-3; possible D gene TRBD1, 5 bases. Trimming removed 7 bases from V and 0 bases from J, with 7 bases in between. The V gene's germline CDR1 is SNHLY and CDR2 FYNNEI. The CDR3 has 13 residues. The CDR3 DNA reads TGTGCCAGCACGGGGGACTCTGGAAACACCATATATTTT. It translates to CASTGDSGNTIYF.

V and J are TRBV12-3 or TRBV12-4 and TRBJ2-3, with 13 nucleotides matching TRBD2. Trimming took 8 bases from V and 5 from J; bases not matched to a gene: 19. The CDR3 loop spans 19 amino acids. The CDR3 region has the DNA TGTGCCAGCTTGCCCGGCCGACTAGCGGGAGGTCCAACCGTAGATACGCAGTATTTT. Translating it yields CASLPGRLAGGPTVDTQYF.

The CDR3 here is CASSSSGTNHPGELFF. In DNA, the CDR3 is TGTGCCAGCAGCTCCTCGGGGACAAACCACCCCGGGGAGCTGTTTTTT. This chain links TRBV11-2 with TRBJ2-2; weak D call: TRBD1 (6 bases). V lost 4 bases to trimming and J lost 6 bases, with 18 bases between them. This CDR3 has 16 residues. From germline, CDR1 is SGHAT and CDR2 FQNNGV.

This chain uses TRBV7-9 with TRBJ2-3; perhaps TRBD2 as D (6 bases). Germline V gene data show CDR1 as SEHNR and CDR2 as FQNEAQ (reference sequence). The CDR3 is made up of 14 amino acids. The germline V and J ends were trimmed by 5 bases and 2 bases, with 11 bases remaining between them. The CDR3 sequence is CASSTEGFTDTQYF. The CDR3 DNA reads TGTGCCAGCAGCACGGAGGGATTCACAGATACGCAGTATTTT.

The chain recombines TRBV6-1 with TRBJ1-1; tentative D call: TRBD1 (6 bases). Germline lookup yields CDR1 MNHNS and CDR2 SASEGT. With 6 bases removed from V and 6 bases from J, the gap between germline ends came to 11 bases. CDR3 size: 12 residues. The CDR3 region is CASSRTVSEAFF. CDR3 DNA: TGTGCCAGCAGCCGGACAGTCTCTGAAGCTTTCTTT.

The gene calls are TRBV27 and TRBJ2-5; D possibly uses TRBD1 or TRBD2 (6 bases each). From germline, CDR1 is MNHEY and CDR2 SMNVEV (reference sequence). With 4 bases removed from V and 5 bases from J, the gap between germline ends came to 11 bases. This CDR3 is built from 13 residues. The CDR3 DNA sequence: TGTGCCAGCAGTTCAGGGGAGGACGAGACCCAGTACTTC. This gives the protein CASSSGEDETQYF.

CDR3 loop: CASSASGRSYGYTF. The CDR3 DNA reads TGTGCCAGCAGTGCCTCAGGGAGAAGCTATGGCTACACCTTC. The V call is TRBV25-1, the J call TRBJ1-2; D may be TRBD1 (5 bases). CDR3 length equals 14 residues. The germline gives CDR1 MGHDK, CDR2 SYGVNS. Trimming removed 4 bases at V and 4 bases at J, with 13 bases between.

In this sample, this clonotype turned up a few times. The rearrangement uses TRBV7-6 and TRBJ2-2; D gene unclear. The ends were cut back, 3 bases at V and 7 bases at J, with 6 bases in the middle. The CDR3 is made up of 12 amino acids. Germline V gives CDR1 SGHVS, CDR2 FNYEAQ. This CDR3 reads CASSFGGGELFF. The DNA of the CDR3 is TGTGCCAGCAGCTTTGGTGGCGGGGAGCTGTTTTTT.

In its sample, this clonotype was seen many times. The chain is built from TRBV4-2 and TRBJ2-7; the match to TRBD1 covers 8 bases. The CDR3 has 16 amino acids. Germline lookup yields CDR1 LGHNA and CDR2 YNFKEQ. Trimming at V came to 0 bases and at J to 0 bases, leaving 4 bases not matched to a gene. The CDR3 DNA follows: TGTGCCAGCAGCCAAGATGGGGGACAGGCCTCCTACGAGCAGTACTTC. It specifies CASSQDGGQASYEQYF.

This clonotype was recorded a few times. The V and J genes are TRBV5-1 and TRBJ2-7; no clear D. The CDR3 is 11 amino acids. The germline gives CDR1 SGHRS, CDR2 YFSETQ. V was trimmed by 4 bases and J by 5 bases, leaving 7 bases between them. This CDR3 is CASSTRDEQYF. DNA of the CDR3: TGCGCCAGCAGCACCCGGGACGAGCAGTACTTC.